The 14 T cell receptor beta chains below all came from one sample that was sequenced in a study of T-cell memory formation after mild COVID-19. TCRdb redid the calling of the 5' RACE reads with MiXCR, one entry per CDR3 protein. The table includes hundreds of thousands of distinct CDR3 sequences, around 15% detected once. What was sequenced was PBMCs or a T cell subset sorted from them (not recorded which). Receptors were obtained from a man in his late teens or twenties who had mild COVID-19 (a few samples of this study predate the infection). Cell type and time point are not known.

CDR3 sequence reads: CASTLAGAVSYNEQFF. The CDR3 nucleotides are TGCGCCAGCACCCTAGCGGGGGCCGTCTCCTACAATGAGCAGTTCTTC. This rearrangement joins TRBV5-1 to TRBJ2-1; 10 nucleotides match TRBD2. With V trimmed by 6 bases and J by 0 bases, 6 bases remained unmatched. CDR1 is SGHRS, CDR2 YFSETQ, per germline. This CDR3 spans 16 amino acids.

This clonotype has more than one count but fewer than ten. The chain recombines TRBV5-1 with TRBJ2-1; D is perhaps TRBD2 (6 bases). The V end lost 4 bases, the J end lost 13 bases, and 12 bases lay between the germline ends. The CDR3 is 11 amino acids. Germline values: CDR1 SGHRS, CDR2 YFSETQ. The CDR3 loop reads CASSIPGDQFF. CDR3 sequence (DNA): TGCGCCAGCAGCATACCGGGAGACCAGTTCTTC.

This clonotype was seen a handful of times. The J gene is TRBJ1-1, the V gene TRBV7-3; TRBD1 agrees at 8 bases. The length of the CDR3 is 16 residues. With V trimmed by 5 bases and J by 4 bases, 12 bases remained unmatched. CDR1 SGHTA and CDR2 FQGTGA come from the germline V gene. In DNA form, the CDR3 reads TGTGCCAGCAGCCCGCAGACAGGGGTGGATAGCACTGAAGCTTTCTTT. This translates into CASSPQTGVDSTEAFF.

The chain recombines TRBV21-1 with TRBJ1-1. TRBV21-1 counts as a pseudogene. The CDR3 runs 15 residues. The CDR3 DNA is TGTGCCAGCAGCAAGGACTGGACGGTGAACACTGAAGCTTTCTTT. Translating it yields CASSKDWTVNTEAFF.

The chain links TRBV29-1 to TRBJ1-2; D is unresolved. V lost 7 bases, J lost 0 bases, and 9 bases lay in between. The germline gives CDR1 SQVTM, CDR2 ANQGSEA. The CDR3 runs 12 residues. CDR3: CSGQRANYGYTF. In DNA form, the CDR3 reads TGCAGCGGACAAAGGGCTAACTATGGCTACACCTTC.

V gene TRBV7-2 combines with J gene TRBJ1-6; D may be TRBD1 (5 bases). Trimming cost V 3 bases and J 6 bases, with 15 bases left between them. Germline values: CDR1 SGHTA, CDR2 FQGNSA. CDR3 size: 16 residues. DNA for the CDR3: TGTGCCAGCAGCTTTCTGAGCCAGGGTCTTAATTCACCCCTCCACTTT. It codes for CASSFLSQGLNSPLHF.

This chain uses TRBV3-1 with TRBJ1-1, with D possibly TRBD1 on 5 matching bases. V lost 1 base, J lost 5 bases, and 11 bases lay in between. In germline, CDR1 is LGHDT, CDR2 YNNKEL (reference sequence). The CDR3 consists of 14 residues. Written as DNA, the CDR3 is TGTGCCAGCAGCCAAGGGGCGGGGGAGACTGAAGCTTTCTTT. Its translation is CASSQGAGETEAFF.

There are a few counts of this clonotype. The V gene is TRBV5-1, the J gene TRBJ1-1, with D uncertain. Trimming took off 3 bases at V and 0 bases at J, with 9 bases between the two ends. The germline V gene encodes CDR1 SGHRS and CDR2 YFSETQ. The length of the CDR3 is 14 residues. The CDR3 here is CASSSGVLNTEAFF. CDR3 nucleotides: TGCGCCAGCAGCTCGGGCGTGCTGAACACTGAAGCTTTCTTT. Supplemented by reference TRBV5-1 and TRBJ1-1, the full variable domain reads KAGVTQTPRYLIKTRGQQVTLSCSPISGHRSVSWYQQTPGQGLQFLFEYFSETQRNKGNFPGRFSGRQFSNSRSEMNVSTLELGDSALYLCASSSGVLNTEAFFGQGTRLTVV.

This clonotype appeared a few times. This chain connects TRBV6-2 or TRBV6-3 to TRBJ2-5; weak D call: TRBD2 (7 bases). Germline CDR1 MNHEY, CDR2 SVGEGT. The CDR3 contains 14 residues. Trimming stripped 5 bases from V and 4 bases from J, with 14 bases between. The CDR3 sequence: CASSPEGGRETQYF. The CDR3 DNA reads TGTGCCAGCAGTCCCGAGGGGGGGAGAGAGACCCAGTACTTC.

This clonotype has just a few counts. This rearrangement joins TRBV11-2 to TRBJ2-3, with 10 bases lining up with TRBD2. This CDR3 region has 15 residues. J gave up 6 bases and V 2 bases, and 5 bases lay outside the gene matches. Germline CDR1 is SGHAT and CDR2 is FQNNGV. CDR3 sequence reads: CASSLRAGGPDTQYF. CDR3 nucleotides: TGTGCCAGCAGCTTACGAGCGGGGGGGCCTGATACGCAGTATTTT.

The rearrangement uses TRBV3-1 and TRBJ2-7; D unclear. Germline CDR1 reads LGHDT; CDR2 reads YNNKEL (reference sequence). The V end lost 1 base, the J end lost 2 bases, and 3 bases lay between the germline ends. The CDR3 spans 12 residues. The CDR3: CASSQGPYEQYV. CDR3 sequence (DNA): TGTGCCAGCAGCCAAGGCCCCTACGAGCAGTACGTC.

This clonotype was observed a few times. The genes are TRBV2 and TRBJ2-1; D may be TRBD1 (6 bases). V lost 5 bases and J lost 7, with 15 bases in between. The germline V gene encodes CDR1 SNHLY and CDR2 FYNNEI. The CDR3 has 14 residues. As DNA, the CDR3 is TGTGCCAGCAGTTACCGGGACATCGGGAATGAGCAGTTCTTC. This sequence encodes CASSYRDIGNEQFF. Filled out from reference TRBV2 and TRBJ2-1, the complete variable domain reads EPEVTQTPSHQVTQMGQEVILRCVPISNHLYFYWYRQILGQKVEFLVSFYNNEISEKSEIFDDQFSVERPDGSNFTLKIRSTKLEDSAMYFCASSYRDIGNEQFFGPGTRLTVL.

The chain uses TRBV10-1 and TRBJ2-7, with 9 bases lining up with TRBD2. The V and J ends lost 0 bases and 0 bases, in that order; junction bases with no gene match: 12. Germline V gene data show CDR1 as WNHNN and CDR2 as SYGVQD (reference sequence). There are 19 residues in the CDR3. The CDR3 bases are TGCGCCAGCAGTGAGTCGTGGAGACTAGCGGCGATACGCTCCTACGAGCAGTACTTC. It is translated as CASSESWRLAAIRSYEQYF.

This clonotype occurred a few times. This rearrangement joins TRBV7-3 to TRBJ2-5; 7 bases map to TRBD1. The ends lost 5 bases at V and 3 bases at J; junction bases unmatched: 12. This CDR3 has 16 residues. CDR1 is SGHTA, CDR2 FQGTGA, per germline. Written as DNA, the CDR3 is TGTGCCAGCAGCCGAATTTCCGGGACAGACGAAGAGACCCAGTACTTC. This gives the protein CASSRISGTDEETQYF. The full variable domain, with the rest looked up from reference TRBV7-3 and TRBJ2-5, is GAGVSQTPSNKVTEKGKYVELRCDPISGHTALYWYRQSLGQGPEFLIYFQGTGAADDSGLPNDRFFAVRPEGSVSTLKIQRTERGDSAVYLCASSRISGTDEETQYFGPGTRLLVL.